These 32 T cell receptor beta chains share one sample of origin, sequenced in a study of T-cell reconstitution after alpha-beta-depleted transplantation in children. The library targeted TCRbeta and was prepared with unique molecular identifiers. MiXCR, run by TCRdb on the PCR reads, gives a single entry per CDR3 protein. Of approximately 190,000 distinct CDR3 sequences listed, just under 6.5% are singletons. This material consisted of PBMCs, taken before TCRalphabeta/CD19-depleted stem cell transplant. The receptors derive from a girl less than two years old with combined immunodeficiency, due to receive a stem cell transplant.

The table lists this clonotype with many counts. This rearrangement joins TRBV7-6 to TRBJ2-1; 9 positions agree with TRBD2. The junction had 9 bases not matched to a gene; V was cut back by 5 bases and J by 7 bases. The CDR3 is 15 residues long. From germline, CDR1 is SGHVS and CDR2 FNYEAQ. The CDR3 region is CASSQIAGVGNEQFF. CDR3 nucleotide sequence: TGTGCCAGCAGCCAAATAGCGGGAGTAGGGAATGAGCAGTTCTTC. Together with reference TRBV7-6 and TRBJ2-1, the CDR3 gives the full variable domain: GAGVSQSPRYKVTKRGQDVALRCDPISGHVSLYWYRQALGQGPEFLTYFNYEAQQDKSGLPNDRFSAERPEGSISTLTIQRTEQRDSAMYRCASSQIAGVGNEQFFGPGTRLTVL.

This clonotype was seen ten or more times. The V gene is TRBV6-2 or TRBV6-3, the J gene TRBJ2-7; D not certain. This CDR3 region has 17 residues. The V gene's germline CDR1 is MNHEY and CDR2 SVGEGT. The ends were cut back, 2 bases at V and 0 bases at J, with 17 bases in the middle. CDR3 coding DNA: TGTGCCAGCAGTTACCCGTATAGCTCCTGGGACTCCTACGAGCAGTACTTC. It specifies CASSYPYSSWDSYEQYF.

The chain carries TRBV5-1 and TRBJ2-3; 12 nucleotides match TRBD2. The CDR3 covers 19 residues. V was pared by 4 bases and J by 2 bases, with 14 bases of the junction left unmatched. Germline CDR1 reads SGHRS; CDR2 reads YFSETQ. CDR3 DNA sequence: TGCGCCAGCAGCCCGCGACCCATAGGACTAGCGGGGACCACAGATACGCAGTATTTT. Translation: CASSPRPIGLAGTTDTQYF. Complete variable domain (other parts from reference TRBV5-1 and TRBJ2-3): KAGVTQTPRYLIKTRGQQVTLSCSPISGHRSVSWYQQTPGQGLQFLFEYFSETQRNKGNFPGRFSGRQFSNSRSEMNVSTLELGDSALYLCASSPRPIGLAGTTDTQYFGPGTRLTVL.

The table lists this clonotype with many counts. The chain joins TRBV28 to TRBJ2-1; TRBD2 aligns across 7 bases. Germline CDR1 is MDHEN and CDR2 is SYDVKM. Trimming took 3 bases from V and 0 from J; bases not matched to a gene: 8. This CDR3 contains 17 residues. The CDR3 DNA sequence: TGTGCCAGCAGTTTCCCCTCTAGCGGCAGCTCCTACAATGAGCAGTTCTTC. It codes for CASSFPSSGSSYNEQFF.

This clonotype appeared many times. V usage is TRBV20-1 and J usage is TRBJ2-1; no definite D call. Germline V gives CDR1 DFQATT, CDR2 SNEGSKA (reference sequence). The CDR3 has 15 amino acids. The V and J ends lost 5 bases and 3 bases respectively, with 17 bases between them. The CDR3 coding sequence is TGCAGTGCTGCGATTCTAGGTCACAGCTACAATGAGCAGTTCTTC. It yields the protein CSAAILGHSYNEQFF.

This clonotype was seen repeatedly, ten times or more. The genes are TRBV20-1 and TRBJ2-5; D ambiguous. V lost 3 bases and J 5 bases, leaving 4 bases between the germline ends. Germline assignment: CDR1 DFQATT and CDR2 SNEGSKA (reference sequence). The CDR3 contains 10 residues. The CDR3 protein is CSASYETQYF. CDR3 bases: TGCAGTGCTAGTTACGAGACCCAGTACTTC.

This clonotype was detected many times. The J gene is TRBJ2-7, the V gene TRBV24-1; 8 bases line up with TRBD1. Germline V lookup: CDR1 KGHDR, CDR2 SFDVKD. Trimming took 6 bases from V and 5 from J; bases not matched to a gene: 5. The CDR3 is 13 amino acids. The CDR3 nucleotides are TGTGCCACCAGTCCAGGGGGCCTCGACGAGCAGTACTTC. Translated, it gives CATSPGGLDEQYF.

This clonotype appeared many times. In DNA form, the CDR3 reads TGTGCCAGCAGCTTGGCGTCAGATACAGATACGCAGTATTTT. Protein sequence: CASSLASDTDTQYF. The chain links TRBV5-6 to TRBJ2-3; D is undetermined. The V gene's germline CDR1 is SGHDT and CDR2 YYEEEE. Trimming stripped 0 bases from V and 3 bases from J, with 8 bases between. The CDR3 runs 14 residues.

This clonotype appeared many times. This CDR3 is CASSPTGTAYNEQFF. The CDR3 coding sequence is TGCGCCAGCAGCCCAACCGGGACAGCGTACAATGAGCAGTTCTTC. V is TRBV5-1 and J is TRBJ2-1; TRBD1 agrees at 7 bases. Germline V gene data show CDR1 as SGHRS and CDR2 as YFSETQ. The J segment lost 4 bases and the V segment lost 4 bases, leaving 8 bases of the junction unmatched. This CDR3 is 15 amino acids long.

This clonotype has a count of ten or more. The chain uses TRBV7-9 and TRBJ2-6, with D unclear. Between the trimmed V and J ends, which lost 5 bases and 1 base, there was a span of 12 bases. In germline, CDR1 is SEHNR, CDR2 FQNEAQ (reference sequence). This CDR3 comprises 16 residues. The CDR3 spells CASSRTQYSGANVLTF. The CDR3 DNA reads as TGTGCCAGCAGCCGCACACAGTATTCTGGGGCCAACGTCCTGACTTTC.

The rearrangement joins TRBV4-1 to TRBJ2-7; D not certain. The CDR3 has 13 amino acids. Trimming took 1 base from V and 4 from J, leaving 8 bases between them. In germline, CDR1 is MGHRA, CDR2 YSYEKL. The CDR3 loop is CASSQGRDYEQYF. CDR3 nucleotide sequence: TGCGCCAGCAGCCAAGGGAGAGATTACGAGCAGTACTTC.

In this sample, this clonotype turned up many times. The genes are TRBV7-9 and TRBJ2-7; 11 bases align to TRBD1. The CDR3 has 15 residues. CDR1 and CDR2 from the germline V gene are SEHNR and FQNEAQ (reference sequence). Germline trimming cut 3 bases from V and 5 bases from J; bases unmatched to any gene: 6. CDR3 in amino acids: CASSLAGQGAHEQYF. CDR3 nucleotide sequence: TGTGCCAGCAGCTTGGCAGGACAGGGGGCTCACGAGCAGTACTTC. The variable domain in full, with the rest retrieved from reference TRBV7-9 and TRBJ2-7, is DTGVSQNPRHKITKRGQNVTFRCDPISEHNRLYWYRQTLGQGPEFLTYFQNEAQLEKSRLLSDRFSAERPKGSFSTLEIQRTEQGDSAMYLCASSLAGQGAHEQYFGPGTRLTVT.

This clonotype was seen repeatedly, ten times or more. The rearrangement links TRBV4-2 to TRBJ2-5, with a weak D call TRBD2 (5 bases). The germline CDR1 and CDR2 sequences are LGHNA and YNFKEQ. V was clipped by 4 bases and J by 3 bases, with 9 bases between them. The CDR3 covers 13 residues. The CDR3 loop is CASSLIGKETQYF. CDR3 in DNA: TGTGCCAGCAGCCTCATCGGGAAAGAGACCCAGTACTTC.

Only a few counts were recorded for this clonotype. The rearrangement uses TRBV29-1 and TRBJ2-1; no clear D. Germline V lookup: CDR1 SQVTM, CDR2 ANQGSEA. V was clipped by 5 bases and J by 3 bases, with 5 bases between them. This CDR3 contains 11 residues. The CDR3: CSVLDYNEQFF. The CDR3 DNA sequence: TGCAGCGTTTTGGACTACAATGAGCAGTTCTTC.

This clonotype was seen at least ten times. The chain combines TRBV29-1 with TRBJ2-7; D not certain. Germline V gives CDR1 SQVTM, CDR2 ANQGSEA. Trimming pared 5 bases from V and 0 bases from J, leaving 5 bases between. CDR3 length: 11 residues. The CDR3 bases are TGCAGCGTTACCACCTCCTACGAGCAGTACTTC. This codes for CSVTTSYEQYF.

As for this clonotype: Possible read error: a much larger clone is one base away. This sequence joins TRBV21-1 and TRBJ2-3. TRBV21-1 is annotated as a pseudogene. The CDR3 is made up of 18 amino acids. CDR3 DNA sequence: TGTGCCAGCAACAGAAGTAGGACCGCGGCCACGAACACAGATACGCAGTATTTT. Amino acids: CASNRSRTAATNTDTQYF.

This clonotype came up many times. For the CDR3, the DNA is TGTGCCAGCAGCGAAGACCTCAGTCGGGAGCAGTACTTC. Amino acids: CASSEDLSREQYF. This chain joins TRBV7-3 and TRBJ2-7; D uncertain. This CDR3 contains 13 residues. Germline CDR1 SGHTA, CDR2 FQGTGA. V gave up 5 bases and J gave up 7 bases, with 15 bases separating them.

This clonotype was seen more than once but under ten times. The chain combines TRBV4-3 with TRBJ2-2; a weak D match, TRBD1 (6 bases). CDR1 is LGHNA, CDR2 YSLEER, per germline. Trimming cost V 1 base and J 6 bases, with 12 bases left between them. The CDR3 runs to 15 residues. The CDR3 region has the DNA TGCGCCAGCAGCCAAGCAGAATGGGGGCCCGGGGAGCTGTTTTTT. Translating gives CASSQAEWGPGELFF.

In its sample, this clonotype was seen many times. The J gene is TRBJ1-2, the V gene TRBV7-9, with 8 bases lining up with TRBD1. The germline gives CDR1 SEHNR, CDR2 FQNEAQ (reference sequence). V was pared by 2 bases and J by 2 bases, with 10 bases of the junction left unmatched. The CDR3 sequence is 17 residues long. The CDR3 region is CASSLTEDRAENYGYTF. CDR3 sequence (DNA): TGTGCCAGCAGCTTAACCGAGGACAGGGCGGAGAACTATGGCTACACCTTC. Full variable domain (rest looked up from reference TRBV7-9 and TRBJ1-2): DTGVSQNPRHKITKRGQNVTFRCDPISEHNRLYWYRQTLGQGPEFLTYFQNEAQLEKSRLLSDRFSAERPKGSFSTLEIQRTEQGDSAMYLCASSLTEDRAENYGYTFGSGTRLTVV.

This clonotype occurred many times. The chain is built from TRBV5-1 and TRBJ1-4, with 7 bases that match TRBD1. The V and J ends lost 0 bases and 6 bases, in that order; junction bases with no gene match: 5. CDR3 size: 15 residues. Germline V CDR1 and CDR2: SGHRS, YFSETQ. DNA for the CDR3: TGCGCCAGCAGCTTGGAGACTGGACAGGATGAAAAACTGTTTTTT. Amino acids: CASSLETGQDEKLFF.

This clonotype showed up many times. The chain uses TRBV7-3 and TRBJ1-1; TRBD1 matches 8 bases. With 4 bases clipped from V and 3 bases from J, the junction kept 7 bases outside the gene matches. Germline CDR1 reads SGHTA; CDR2 reads FQGTGA. There are 15 residues in the CDR3. The CDR3 DNA reads TGTGCCAGCAGCTCCCCCGACAGGGGTGACACTGAAGCTTTCTTT. The encoded protein is CASSSPDRGDTEAFF.

This clonotype was seen repeatedly, ten times or more. This chain links TRBV7-6 with TRBJ2-7; 12 nucleotides match TRBD2. Per the germline V gene, CDR1 is SGHVS and CDR2 is FNYEAQ. The length of the CDR3 is 17 residues. With V trimmed by 5 bases and J by 4 bases, 12 bases remained unmatched. In DNA, the CDR3 is TGTGCCAGCAGCCCCGGGACTAGCGGGTTGGAAGCTTACGAGCAGTACTTC. Its translation is CASSPGTSGLEAYEQYF.

This clonotype has at least ten counts. The chain couples TRBV12-3 or TRBV12-4 to TRBJ1-6, with D possibly matching TRBD1 (6 bases). V lost 5 bases and J 4 bases, leaving 9 bases between the germline ends. The CDR3 length is 14 residues. CDR3: CASSTTGYNSPLHF. The CDR3 coding sequence is TGTGCCAGCAGTACCACAGGGTATAATTCACCCCTCCACTTT.

This clonotype was found many times. CDR3 loop: CASSYLAGDGNEQFF. In DNA, the CDR3 is TGTGCCAGCAGTTACTTGGCGGGGGACGGAAATGAGCAGTTCTTC. This chain connects TRBV6-5 to TRBJ2-1, with TRBD2 identical over 7 bases. The CDR3 is made up of 15 amino acids. The germline V gene has CDR1 MNHEY and CDR2 SVGAGI. Trimming at V came to 1 base and at J to 7 bases, leaving 7 bases not matched to a gene.

This clonotype has only a few counts. This chain links TRBV24-1 with TRBJ2-7, with D perhaps matching TRBD1 or TRBD2 (5 bases each). Trimming cost V 7 bases and J 6 bases, with 15 bases left between them. Germline V gene sequence: CDR1 KGHDR, CDR2 SFDVKD. This CDR3 has 13 residues. This chain's CDR3 is CATSGNERGEQYF. The CDR3 DNA is TGTGCCACCAGCGGGAACGAAAGGGGCGAGCAGTACTTC.

This clonotype came up many times. The gene calls are TRBV29-1 and TRBJ2-7; no definite D call. Trimming removed 4 bases at V and 0 bases at J, with 16 bases between. There are 15 residues in the CDR3. Germline V gene data show CDR1 as SQVTM and CDR2 as ANQGSEA. This CDR3 reads CSVVLPDTNSYEQYF. The CDR3 DNA reads TGCAGCGTTGTCTTACCAGACACTAACTCCTACGAGCAGTACTTC.

This clonotype was counted many times. The V and J genes are TRBV5-5 and TRBJ2-7; D gene unclear. The ends were cut back, 0 bases at V and 0 bases at J, with 16 bases in the middle. CDR3 length: 17 residues. Germline lookup yields CDR1 SGHKS and CDR2 YYEKEE (reference sequence). For the CDR3, the DNA is TGTGCCAGCAGCTTGGAAAGATTGACGGCGAGCTCCTACGAGCAGTACTTC. Protein sequence: CASSLERLTASSYEQYF.

There are many counts of this clonotype. The chain joins TRBV4-1 to TRBJ2-7, with D unresolved. The V end was cut by 2 bases, the J end by 2 bases, with 13 bases between. The CDR3 covers 15 residues. Germline loops: CDR1 MGHRA, CDR2 YSYEKL. The CDR3 loop reads CASSQIPIVAYEQYF. DNA of the CDR3: TGCGCCAGCAGCCAAATTCCTATCGTCGCCTACGAGCAGTACTTC.

This clonotype was seen ten or more times. The chain joins TRBV28 to TRBJ2-3; D may be TRBD1 (6 bases). V lost 3 bases, J lost 6 bases, and 16 bases lay in between. Germline-derived CDR1 and CDR2 are MDHEN and SYDVKM. The CDR3 sequence is 15 residues long. The CDR3 sequence: CASSLFGQWGDTQYF. CDR3 DNA sequence: TGTGCCAGCAGTTTGTTCGGACAGTGGGGGGATACGCAGTATTTT.

This clonotype came up many times. This chain links TRBV4-1 with TRBJ1-3, with D perhaps TRBD1 (5 bases). The germline V gene has CDR1 MGHRA and CDR2 YSYEKL. Trimming took off 4 bases at V and 4 bases at J, with 14 bases between the two ends. This CDR3 is built from 15 residues. The CDR3 nucleotides are TGCGCCAGCAGCCCTACCGGGACTTCGGGAAACACCATATATTTT. Translation: CASSPTGTSGNTIYF.

Notes on this clonotype: It may be a read error: a sequence one base away is much more abundant. The chain recombines TRBV11-1 with TRBJ1-4; TRBD1 might be the D (5 bases). Germline V gives CDR1 SGHAT, CDR2 FQDESV (reference sequence). This CDR3 contains 17 residues. The CDR3 sequence is CASSFPGTRDGDERLFF. CDR3 nucleotide sequence: TGTGCCAGCAGCTTTCCCGGGACCAGGGACGGGGATGAAAGACTGTTTTTT.

This clonotype was observed at least ten times. Sequence at one end of the junction differs from germline and may be a read error. The V gene is TRBV6-1, the J gene TRBJ1-2, with D perhaps matching TRBD1 (5 bases). The CDR3 has 13 residues. Per germline, CDR1 MNHNS and CDR2 SASEGT. CDR3 coding DNA: TGTGCCAGCAGGGAAGACAGTCTGTATGGCTACACCTTC. Translating gives CASREDSLYGYTF.